This T cell receptor beta chain was captured in a study of blood T cells in healthy people across ages (dated by TCRdb to the mid-2010s). A note on the overall study: In model experiments, roughly one uniquely barcoded TCR beta cDNA molecule per two T cells was captured by template switching. To avoid experimental bias, donors of different ages were distributed randomly across sequencing lanes. The study analyzed two additional independent replicas of 1 million unique cDNA reads from the same blood draw for two donors, one aged 18 to 30 and one aged 80 or older. The study measured age-related changes in TCR beta repertoire diversity using deep sequencing normalized with unique cDNA molecular identifiers. Donors were grouped into four age groups: young (average roughly 17 years), middle-aged (39), aged (about 60) and long-lived (approximately 78).

Findings and caveats that apply to the study as a whole: Because profiling used bulk unsorted PBMCs, naive and antigen-experienced compartments could not be compared conclusively. The CMV infection status of donors was not known, potentially confounding age-related changes in expanded clonotypes. Observed TCR beta diversity per million T cells fell roughly linearly with age, and a significant reduction was already apparent by age roughly 40. Observed TCR beta diversity correlated strongly with the percentage of naive T cells measured by flow cytometry. Estimates of total diversity from one million sequenced T cells were regarded as lower bounds and underestimates. Compared with the aged group, the long-lived group had more naive CD4+ T cells, fewer expanded clones and increased TCR diversity, suggesting age selection.

V was cut back by 6 bases and J by 1 base, leaving a gap of 12 bases between them. Counted from cysteine to phenylalanine, this CDR3 has 13 amino acids. The entry retains the CDR3 DNA only, 39 bases that are in frame from base 1. Taken from the germline V gene, the CDR1 and CDR2 loops are SQVTM and ANQGSEA. The 40 or so donors, aged about 6 to 100 years, were systemically healthy Caucasian individuals from Russia. Approximately 9.3 milliliters of peripheral blood were drawn from each donor into EDTA-treated Vacutainer tubes. Ficoll-Paque density-gradient centrifugation was used to isolate PBMCs, with at least 6.5 million obtained per sample. Trizol reagent was used to extract total RNA from the PBMCs, yielding at least 5 micrograms per sample. For every donor, flow cytometry on a PBMC aliquot measured the percentage of naive CD45RAhigh/CD27high T cells. Libraries were built with 5' RACE. TCRdb records Illumina HiSeq 2500 as the sequencer. A second PCR of about 7 to 12 cycles was performed with a sample-barcoded 5' primer and a J-beta primer mix. A unique molecular identifier was introduced onto each TCR beta cDNA molecule by a template-switch 5' adaptor carrying 12 random nucleotides. Each sample yielded at least 2.5 million CDR3-containing paired-end reads. First-strand cDNA was synthesized from all RNA with the Mint cDNA synthesis kit, primed by a TRBC-specific oligonucleotide. Following uracil-DNA glycosylase treatment, a first 18-cycle PCR with universal primers M1SS and BC2_uni_R was performed on all cDNA. As for the authors' bioinformatics: Normalization of each sample was performed by random selection of 1 million high-quality reads, each carrying a distinct molecular identifier. Instead of being binned into consensus sequences, reads with shared molecular identifiers were discarded. CDR3 identification, clonotype clustering and error correction used MiTCR with a Q25 quality threshold and the strictest error-elimination algorithm. A nonparametric unseen species model using Euler transformation provided a lower-bound estimate of total TCR beta diversity. The public reads were reprocessed in TCRdb via fastp at Q25 and MiXCR, keeping in-frame beta chains. Every entry covers one CDR3 protein and lists the most common genes and DNA from its rows. TCRdb, rather than the study authors, made the V and J calls. Present in this sample are more than 800,000 distinct CDR3 sequences, about 30% of which were seen just once. The ten largest clones capture roughly 17% of the sample.

There are a few counts of this clonotype. Its cognate antigen has yet to be identified. No per-base quality is available; no much larger clone lies one base away. The sequenced sample consisted of blood. The chain joins TRBV29-1 to TRBJ1-1; the D gene is perhaps TRBD1, from 5 matching bases. The TCR comes from a woman aged 80 or over in good health. In nucleotide form, the sequence is TGCAGCGTAGCCCGGGGGACGAACACTGAAGCTTTCTTT. Its protein reads: CSVARGTNTEAFF.